This T cell receptor (beta chain) was captured in a study of CD8 T cells in Susac syndrome. Germline V gene data show CDR1 as MNHEY and CDR2 as SMNVEV (reference sequence). CDR3 length: 13 residues. V was clipped by 3 bases and J by 1 base, with 6 bases between them. When the RNA was reverse transcribed, random hexamers were used with an input of 0.5 to 1 ug. TCRdb passed the immunoSEQ multiplex PCR reads through MiXCR, listing each CDR3 protein once. The repertoire has tens of thousands of distinct CDR3 sequences, about 95% of them found once; the top ten carry roughly 0.68%. Sequenced input: CD8+ T cells from PBMCs. The sequence derives from a human donor with Susac syndrome. The chain carries TRBV27 and TRBJ2-5; D is unresolved. CDR3 nucleotides: TGTGCCAGCAGTTTCCCCGGCCAAGAGACCCAGTACTTC. This codes for CASSFPGQETQYF.